Listed here is a single TCR beta chain. Its antigen is undetermined. The study ran its PCR with 60 Vbeta and 13 Jbeta primers. Data came from immunoSEQ multiplex PCR; TCRdb stores just in-frame clones and leaves some out. The top ten hold around 2.5% of the sample, which has more than 120,000 clones, 82% seen once. CDR3 length equals 19 residues. With 5 bases removed from V and 6 bases from J, the gap between germline ends came to 29 bases. CDR1 is SEHNR, CDR2 FQNEAQ, per germline (reference sequence). This specimen belongs to a study of cytomegalovirus exposure and HLA in healthy donors. General observations from the study: Published work reported that the classifier diagnosed cytomegalovirus status with high specificity and sensitivity. The listing of 150 to 200 TCR beta chains classed them as cytomegalovirus-associated. Through in vitro validation, a few CMV-associated chains were shown to be specific for CMV antigens. A later analysis, which compared TCR beta chains of equal frequency, found the HLA-associated ones more clonally expanded.

V usage is TRBV7-9 and J usage is TRBJ2-4, with D perhaps TRBD1 (8 bases). The receptor was derived from a male donor in good health and CMV-seronegative. Source material: PBMCs. CDR3 in amino acids: CASSPPLGGTGLPGNIQYF. The CDR3 nucleotides are TGTGCCAGCAGCCCCCCCCTCGGGGGGACAGGATTACCGGGAAACATTCAGTACTTC.